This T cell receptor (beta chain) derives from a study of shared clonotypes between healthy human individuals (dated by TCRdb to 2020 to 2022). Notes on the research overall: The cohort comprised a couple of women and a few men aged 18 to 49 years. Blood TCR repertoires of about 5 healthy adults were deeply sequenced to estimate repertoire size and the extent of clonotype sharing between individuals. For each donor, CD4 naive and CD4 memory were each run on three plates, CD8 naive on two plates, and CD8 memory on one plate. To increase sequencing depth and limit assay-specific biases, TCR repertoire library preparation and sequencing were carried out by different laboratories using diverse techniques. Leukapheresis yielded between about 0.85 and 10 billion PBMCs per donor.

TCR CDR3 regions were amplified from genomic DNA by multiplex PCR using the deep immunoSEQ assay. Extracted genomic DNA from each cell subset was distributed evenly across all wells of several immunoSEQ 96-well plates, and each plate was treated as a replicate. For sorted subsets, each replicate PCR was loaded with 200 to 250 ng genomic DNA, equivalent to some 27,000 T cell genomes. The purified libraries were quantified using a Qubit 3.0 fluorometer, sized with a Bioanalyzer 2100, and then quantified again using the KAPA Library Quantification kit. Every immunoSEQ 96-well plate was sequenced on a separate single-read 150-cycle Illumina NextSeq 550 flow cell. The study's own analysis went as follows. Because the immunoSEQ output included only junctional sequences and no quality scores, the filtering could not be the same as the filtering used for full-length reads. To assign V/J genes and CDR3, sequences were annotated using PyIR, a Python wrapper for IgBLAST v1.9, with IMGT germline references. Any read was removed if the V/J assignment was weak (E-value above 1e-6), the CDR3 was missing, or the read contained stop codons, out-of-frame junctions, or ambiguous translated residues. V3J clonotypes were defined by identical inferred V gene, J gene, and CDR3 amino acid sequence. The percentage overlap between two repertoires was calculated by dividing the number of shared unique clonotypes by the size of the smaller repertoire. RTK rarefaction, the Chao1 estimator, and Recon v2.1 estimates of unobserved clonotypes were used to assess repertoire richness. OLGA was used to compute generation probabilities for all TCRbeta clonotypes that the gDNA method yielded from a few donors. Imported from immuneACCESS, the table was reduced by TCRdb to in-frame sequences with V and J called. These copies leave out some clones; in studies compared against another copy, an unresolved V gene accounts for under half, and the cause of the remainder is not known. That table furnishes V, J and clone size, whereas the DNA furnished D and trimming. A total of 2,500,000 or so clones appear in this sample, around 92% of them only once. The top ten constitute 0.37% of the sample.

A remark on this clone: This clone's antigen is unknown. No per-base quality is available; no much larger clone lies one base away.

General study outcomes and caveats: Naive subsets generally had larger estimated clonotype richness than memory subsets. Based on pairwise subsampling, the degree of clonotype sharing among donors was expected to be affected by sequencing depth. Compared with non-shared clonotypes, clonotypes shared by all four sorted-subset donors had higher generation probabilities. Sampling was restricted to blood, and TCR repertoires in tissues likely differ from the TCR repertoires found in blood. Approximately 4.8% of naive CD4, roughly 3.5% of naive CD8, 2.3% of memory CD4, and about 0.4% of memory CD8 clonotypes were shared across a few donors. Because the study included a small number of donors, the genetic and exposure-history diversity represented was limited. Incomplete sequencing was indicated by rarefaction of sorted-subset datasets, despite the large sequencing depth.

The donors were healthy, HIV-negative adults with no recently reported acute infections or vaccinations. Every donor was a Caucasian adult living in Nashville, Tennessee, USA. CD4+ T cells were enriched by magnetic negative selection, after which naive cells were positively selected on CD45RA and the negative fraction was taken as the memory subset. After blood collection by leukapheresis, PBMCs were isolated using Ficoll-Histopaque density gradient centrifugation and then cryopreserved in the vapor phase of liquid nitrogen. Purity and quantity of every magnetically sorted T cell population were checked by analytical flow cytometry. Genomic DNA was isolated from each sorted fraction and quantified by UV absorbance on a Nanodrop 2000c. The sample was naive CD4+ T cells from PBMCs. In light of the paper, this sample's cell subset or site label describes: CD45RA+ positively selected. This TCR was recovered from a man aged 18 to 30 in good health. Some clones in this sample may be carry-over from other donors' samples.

The CDR3 amino acid sequence is: CAWSPPGEATNSPLHF. The base sequence is TGTGCCTGGAGTCCCCCCGGGGAGGCGACTAATTCACCCCTCCACTTT. The V and J segments used are TRBV30 and TRBJ1-6; no D segment can be confidently identified. The CDR3 covers 16 residues, taking in both the cysteine and the phenylalanine. The retained sequence is limited to the CDR3, 48 bases, with the frame set at the first base. The germline V gene (reference sequence) supplies CDR1 GTSNPN and CDR2 SVGIG. The junction carries 17 bases between V and J, which are trimmed by 2 bases and 6 bases respectively.